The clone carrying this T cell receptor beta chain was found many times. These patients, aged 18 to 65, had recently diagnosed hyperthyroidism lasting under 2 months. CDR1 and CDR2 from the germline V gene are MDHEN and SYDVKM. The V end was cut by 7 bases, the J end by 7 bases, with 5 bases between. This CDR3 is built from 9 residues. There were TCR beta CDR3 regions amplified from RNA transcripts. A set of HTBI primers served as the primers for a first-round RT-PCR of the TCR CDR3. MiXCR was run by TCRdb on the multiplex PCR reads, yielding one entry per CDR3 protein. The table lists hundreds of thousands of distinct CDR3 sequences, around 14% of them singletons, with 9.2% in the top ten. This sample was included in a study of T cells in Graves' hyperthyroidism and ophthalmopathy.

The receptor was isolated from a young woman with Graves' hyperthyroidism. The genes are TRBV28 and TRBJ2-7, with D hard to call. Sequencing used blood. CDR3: CASTREQYF. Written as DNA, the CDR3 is TGTGCCAGCACCCGAGAGCAGTACTTC.